Each of the 18 T cell receptor beta chains below was sequenced from the same sample in a study of blood T cell repertoires in COVID-19. The data were produced by immunoSEQ multiplex PCR, yet TCRdb's version contains in-frame clones alone and is incomplete. The sample lists about 72,000 clones, 65% to 90% occurring once. Sequences were obtained from peripheral blood. The receptors shown here come from a man aged 70 or older with active or convalescent COVID-19.

This chain links TRBV24-1 with TRBJ1-3, with unresolved D. The V gene lost 3 bases and the J gene lost 4 bases, with 9 bases spanning the gap. CDR1 and CDR2 from the germline V gene are KGHDR and SFDVKD. CDR3 length equals 14 residues. This CDR3 reads CATSDPATGNTIYF. The CDR3 DNA sequence: TGTGCCACCAGTGATCCCGCCACAGGAAACACCATATATTTT.

The CDR3: CASAPRRIQGSDTQYF. The DNA of the CDR3 is TGTGCCAGCGCCCCACGACGGATACAGGGGTCGGATACGCAGTATTTT. The chain carries TRBV28 and TRBJ2-3, with TRBD1 identical over 7 bases. Trimming took 8 bases from V and 6 from J; bases not matched to a gene: 17. This CDR3 region has 16 residues. Germline V gene lookup returns CDR1 MDHEN and CDR2 SYDVKM.

The chain couples TRBV6-6 to TRBJ2-7; D perhaps matches TRBD1 (6 bases). The CDR3 contains 12 residues. The germline V and J ends were trimmed by 6 bases and 5 bases, with 11 bases remaining between them. Per the germline V gene, CDR1 is MNHNY and CDR2 is SVGAGI (reference sequence). CDR3 in amino acids: CASSRTENEQYF. The CDR3 DNA reads TGTGCCAGCAGCCGGACAGAAAACGAGCAGTACTTC.

V is TRBV3-1 (or the pseudogene TRBV3-2) and J is TRBJ2-3; D is undetermined. CDR3 length: 17 amino acids. V lost 7 bases and J lost 1, with 21 bases in between. Germline V CDR1 and CDR2: LGHDT, YNNKEL (reference sequence). The CDR3 bases are TGTGCCAGCAATAGAGGATTGACGGCCACGGGCACAGATACGCAGTATTTT. It specifies CASNRGLTATGTDTQYF.

This clone was counted once. The chain uses TRBV9 and TRBJ2-3, with TRBD2 as a possible D gene (6 bases). V shed 1 base and J shed 6 bases, with 18 bases lying between them. There are 16 residues in the CDR3. Germline CDR1 and CDR2: SGDLS and YYNGEE. The CDR3 coding sequence is TGTGCCAGCAGCGTATTAGGTCTTACTAGCTCCGATACGCAGTATTTT. Protein product: CASSVLGLTSSDTQYF. Looking up the rest from reference TRBV9 and TRBJ2-3 gives the full variable domain: DSGVTQTPKHLITATGQRVTLRCSPRSGDLSVYWYQQSLDQGLQFLIQYYNGEERAKGNILERFSAQQFPDLHSELNLSSLELGDSALYFCASSVLGLTSSDTQYFGPGTRLTVL.

This clone was seen only once. This rearrangement joins TRBV28 to TRBJ1-3; no firm D call. There are 12 residues in the CDR3. CDR1 is MDHEN and CDR2 is SYDVKM in the germline V gene. V gave up 2 bases and J gave up 8 bases, with 7 bases separating them. The CDR3 reads CASSLVGDTIYF. The CDR3 DNA sequence: TGTGCCAGCAGTTTAGTCGGGGACACCATATATTTT.

The gene calls are TRBV4-3 and TRBJ1-4; maybe TRBD1 (6 bases). The germline gives CDR1 LGHNA, CDR2 YSLEER. V was clipped by 3 bases and J by 5 bases, with 16 bases between them. The CDR3 covers 16 residues. The CDR3 spells CASSQGGTLINEKLFF. The CDR3 DNA follows: TGCGCCAGCAGCCAGGGTGGGACACTGATAAATGAAAAACTGTTTTTT.

The chain carries TRBV5-1 and TRBJ2-1, with D possibly TRBD2 on 6 matching bases. This CDR3 has 14 residues. Trimming stripped 0 bases from V and 5 bases from J, with 9 bases between. Germline V gene lookup returns CDR1 SGHRS and CDR2 YFSETQ. The CDR3 protein is CASSLGTTNNEQFF. Here the CDR3 DNA reads TGCGCCAGCAGCTTGGGGACTACCAACAATGAGCAGTTCTTC.

The chain recombines TRBV9 with TRBJ2-1, with D perhaps matching TRBD1 (5 bases). This CDR3 contains 12 residues. Germline-derived CDR1 and CDR2 are SGDLS and YYNGEE. Trimming left V 5 bases short and J 7 bases short, with 10 bases between. The CDR3 DNA is TGTGCCAGCAGGGACATCTCGAATGAGCAGTTCTTC. Its protein product is CASRDISNEQFF. The entire variable domain, with the rest obtained from reference TRBV9 and TRBJ2-1, is as follows: DSGVTQTPKHLITATGQRVTLRCSPRSGDLSVYWYQQSLDQGLQFLIQYYNGEERAKGNILERFSAQQFPDLHSELNLSSLELGDSALYFCASRDISNEQFFGPGTRLTVL.

The chain has TRBV5-3 and TRBJ1-5; D possibly corresponds to TRBD1 (6 bases). TRBV5-3 is reported as an ORF; its role is uncertain. V gave up 4 bases and J gave up 0 bases, with 23 bases separating them. This CDR3 comprises 19 residues. The DNA for the CDR3 is TGTGCCAGAAGCCTGTGGCGGACAGCGAAATACTATAGCAATCAGCCCCAGCATTTT. It is translated as CARSLWRTAKYYSNQPQHF.

The chain links TRBV15 to TRBJ2-7, with 7 bases fitting TRBD1. V was pared by 3 bases and J by 0 bases, with 2 bases of the junction left unmatched. Germline V gene lookup returns CDR1 LNHNV and CDR2 YYDKDF (reference sequence). This CDR3 is 14 amino acids long. CDR3 in amino acids: CATSRDRHSYEQYF. In nucleotides, the CDR3 is TGTGCCACCAGCAGGGACAGGCACTCCTACGAGCAGTACTTC.

The genes are TRBV9 and TRBJ2-2, with a possible D match to TRBD2 (5 bases). V was pared by 3 bases and J by 4 bases, with 16 bases between. The CDR3 totals 16 residues. Germline CDR1 is SGDLS and CDR2 is YYNGEE. The CDR3 sequence: CASSAVAQPSTGELFF. The CDR3 DNA reads as TGTGCCAGCAGCGCCGTAGCGCAACCTTCCACCGGGGAGCTGTTTTTT.

The rearrangement joins TRBV15 to TRBJ1-2; no clear D. Deletions cut 0 bases from V and 3 bases from J, with 11 bases between. This CDR3 comprises 15 residues. Germline assignment: CDR1 LNHNV and CDR2 YYDKDF (reference sequence). The CDR3 nucleotides read TGTGCCACCAGCAGAGACGTCGGTTACGACTATGGCTACACCTTC. It translates to CATSRDVGYDYGYTF. Full variable domain (outside the CDR3, taken from reference TRBV15 and TRBJ1-2): DAMVIQNPRYQVTQFGKPVTLSCSQTLNHNVMYWYQQKSSQAPKLLFHYYDKDFNNEADTPDNFQSRRPNTSFCFLDIRSPGLGDTAMYLCATSRDVGYDYGYTFGSGTRLTVV.

The rearrangement links TRBV5-1 to TRBJ2-1, with 9 nucleotides matching TRBD2. The J segment lost 3 bases and the V segment lost 4 bases, leaving 5 bases of the junction unmatched. The CDR3 covers 15 residues. Germline assignment: CDR1 SGHRS and CDR2 YFSETQ. The CDR3 DNA follows: TGCGCCAGCAGCCAACCTAGCGGGAACTACAATGAGCAGTTCTTC. It encodes CASSQPSGNYNEQFF.

V is TRBV6-2 or TRBV6-3 and J is TRBJ2-6; TRBD2 might be the D (5 bases). The germline V gene has CDR1 MNHEY and CDR2 SVGEGT. Trimming removed 2 bases from V and 2 bases from J, with 10 bases in between. The CDR3 runs to 16 residues. The DNA for the CDR3 is TGTGCCAGCAGTTACGAGAGGGCTCCTGGGGCCAACGTCCTGACTTTC. Translated: CASSYERAPGANVLTF.

This sequence joins TRBV7-3 and TRBJ2-5, with D hard to call. This CDR3 comprises 13 residues. The V end was cut by 4 bases, the J end by 4 bases, with 10 bases between. Looked up from germline, CDR1 is SGHTA and CDR2 is FQGTGA. CDR3 region: CASSSLVGETQYF. The DNA for the CDR3 is TGTGCCAGCAGCTCCCTAGTTGGAGAGACCCAGTACTTC.

The rearrangement uses TRBV2 and TRBJ1-5; the D gene is possibly TRBD1 (5 bases). The CDR3 has 15 amino acids. CDR1 is SNHLY and CDR2 is FYNNEI in the germline V gene. V lost 3 bases, J lost 3 bases, and 12 bases lay in between. As DNA, the CDR3 is TGTGCCAGCAGTGATATGCGGGGGTACAATCAGCCCCAGCATTTT. Amino acids: CASSDMRGYNQPQHF.

The V call is TRBV6-1, the J call TRBJ1-3, with 7 bases matching TRBD1. The CDR3 sequence is 16 residues long. Germline trimming cut 4 bases from V and 0 bases from J; bases unmatched to any gene: 6. The germline gives CDR1 MNHNS, CDR2 SASEGT. The CDR3 coding sequence is TGTGCCAGCAGTGGGAGACAGGGCGCCTCTGGAAACACCATATATTTT. Protein: CASSGRQGASGNTIYF.